Listed below are T cell receptor beta chains from one sample, sequenced in a study of T cell responses to AZD1222 COVID-19 vaccine. The data were produced by immunoSEQ multiplex PCR, yet TCRdb's version contains in-frame clones alone and is incomplete. There are roughly 150,000 clones in the sample; under 95% occur only once, and 4.5% to 6.5% lies in the top ten. Sequencing used peripheral blood, obtained on day 0 of AZD1222 vaccination. These receptors came from an adult in good health. The CDR3 runs from the conserved cysteine through the conserved F or W. A D gene is named only where the DNA matches it firmly. Only part of the rows carry a size: once, few, many, or a class if the clone is expanded.

J gene | clone size | V gene | D gene | CDR3 protein | CDR3 DNA
TRBJ1-1 | . | TRBV25-1 | TRBD1 | CASSDPFGQGHNTEAFF | TGTGCCAGCAGTGACCCTTTCGGACAGGGCCATAACACTGAAGCTTTCTTT
TRBJ2-7 | . | TRBV6-5 | TRBD2 | CASRGLAGAYEQYF | TGTGCCAGCAGAGGACTAGCGGGAGCCTACGAGCAGTACTTC
TRBJ2-5 | . | TRBV9 | . | CASSVGPQEGLETQYF | TGTGCCAGCAGCGTAGGTCCTCAGGAGGGCCTGGAGACCCAGTACTTC
TRBJ1-5 | few | TRBV7-2 | . | CASSFTGTNQPQHF | TGTGCCAGCAGCTTTACGGGGACCAATCAGCCCCAGCATTTT
TRBJ1-6 | few | TRBV4-3 | TRBD1 | CASSQADTGANSPLHF | TGCGCCAGCAGCCAAGCCGACACAGGGGCAAATTCACCCCTCCACTTT
TRBJ1-1 | . | TRBV12-3/TRBV12-4 | TRBD1 | CASRPTGGTEAFF | TGTGCCAGCAGGCCGACAGGGGGGACTGAAGCTTTCTTT
TRBJ1-2 | . | TRBV7-2 | TRBD1 | CASSLVGQGAIYGYTF | TGTGCCAGCAGCTTAGTGGGACAGGGGGCGATCTATGGCTACACCTTC
TRBJ2-1 | . | TRBV6-5 | TRBD2 | CASSYSRTSIGNEQFF | TGTGCCAGCAGTTACTCCAGGACTAGCATAGGCAATGAGCAGTTCTTC
TRBJ2-2 | . | TRBV27 | . | CASSLPGGELFF | TGTGCCAGCAGTTTACCTGGGGGGGAGCTGTTTTTT
TRBJ2-1 | . | TRBV7-8 | TRBD2 | CASSSRRRESSYNEQFF | TGTGCCAGCAGCTCCAGGAGGCGGGAGAGCTCCTACAATGAGCAGTTCTTC
TRBJ2-1 | . | TRBV27 | TRBD2 | CASSRMGTSGNNEQFF | TGTGCCAGCAGCCGAATGGGGACTAGCGGAAACAATGAGCAGTTCTTC
TRBJ2-3 | . | TRBV28 | TRBD2 | CASSFWSTPGGRGADTQYF | TGTGCCAGCAGTTTTTGGAGTACCCCCGGCGGGAGAGGAGCAGATACGCAGTATTTT
TRBJ2-5 | . | TRBV28 | . | CASRTTGRETQYF | TGTGCCAGCAGAACGACAGGGAGGGAGACCCAGTACTTC
TRBJ2-7 | . | TRBV28 | . | CASTPRELYYSEQYF | TGTGCCAGCACCCCGAGGGAACTTTACTACTCGGAGCAGTACTTC
TRBJ1-6 | . | TRBV30 | . | CAWSDPMVPNNSPLHF | TGTGCCTGGAGTGACCCTATGGTACCGAATAATTCACCCCTCCACTTT
TRBJ2-5 | once | TRBV7-2 | . | CASSLDSSQETQYF | TGTGCCAGCAGCTTAGACTCAAGCCAAGAGACCCAGTACTTC
TRBJ2-7 | once | TRBV9 | TRBD1 | CASSVVKGAPYEQYF | TGTGCCAGCAGCGTAGTGAAGGGGGCCCCCTACGAGCAGTACTTC
TRBJ2-7 | . | TRBV11-2 | TRBD2 | CASSWTSTSYEQYF | TGTGCCAGCAGCTGGACTAGCACCTCCTACGAGCAGTACTTC
TRBJ2-1 | . | TRBV2 | . | CASGKGWRVDSYNEQFF | TGTGCCAGCGGCAAGGGTTGGCGGGTGGATTCCTACAATGAGCAGTTCTTC